The 30 T cell receptor beta chains below come from one sample, sequenced in a study of T cells expressing NK-cell markers. Using the 5' RACE reads, TCRdb records one entry per CDR3 protein without DNA. The table counts approximately 460,000 distinct CDR3 sequences; 7.3% lies in the top ten. The sample comprised blood T cells: a sorted CD56 or NKG2C T cell subset, CD4+ or CD8+ T cells, or bulk PBMC T cells (not recorded which). All receptors come from a woman between 18 and 70 years old in good health.

The gene calls are TRBV5-1 and TRBJ2-5; TCRdb selects TRBD2, and the lack of DNA leaves this call unchecked. Germline V gives CDR1 SGHRS, CDR2 YFSETQ. There are 12 residues in the CDR3. The CDR3 sequence: CASQDPPETQYF. Full variable domain (remainder filled in from reference TRBV5-1 and TRBJ2-5): KAGVTQTPRYLIKTRGQQVTLSCSPISGHRSVSWYQQTPGQGLQFLFEYFSETQRNKGNFPGRFSGRQFSNSRSEMNVSTLELGDSALYLCASQDPPETQYFGPGTRLLVL.

The V and J genes are TRBV18 and TRBJ2-5; TCRdb calls TRBD2, which cannot be checked without DNA. Germline loops: CDR1 KGHSH, CDR2 LQKENI. The CDR3 loop spans 14 amino acids. CDR3 protein: CASSPLAGGETQYF.

This chain joins TRBV4-1 and TRBJ1-2. The CDR3 length is 14 residues. The V gene's germline CDR1 is MGHRA and CDR2 YSYEKL. CDR3 protein: CASNTRLANYGYTF.

The V and J genes are TRBV12-3 or TRBV12-4 and TRBJ1-6; TCRdb's D gene call, TRBD1, goes unchecked for lack of DNA. The CDR3 totals 14 residues. CDR3 residues: CASRAGGRNSPLHF.

V usage is TRBV29-1 and J usage is TRBJ2-1. CDR1 SQVTM and CDR2 ANQGSEA come from the germline V gene. The CDR3 totals 15 residues. The CDR3 spells CSVEGAVRTYNEQFF.

The chain has TRBV2 and TRBJ2-3. CDR1 and CDR2 (germline): SNHLY, FYNNEI. This CDR3 comprises 16 residues. The CDR3 reads CASSEGSGTSSDTQYF.

The CDR3: CSASAGQGVYSNQPQHF. This chain joins TRBV20-1 and TRBJ1-5; as DNA is missing, the TRBD1 call by TCRdb cannot be tested. Per the germline V gene, CDR1 is DFQATT and CDR2 is SNEGSKA (reference sequence). The CDR3 consists of 17 residues.

The V and J genes are TRBV4-3 and TRBJ2-1; the TRBD2 assignment by TCRdb is unverifiable without DNA. Germline V gives CDR1 LGHNA, CDR2 YSLEER. CDR3 size: 16 residues. The CDR3 loop is CASSQEAGETYNEQFF.

This chain links TRBV19 with TRBJ2-5; TCRdb's D gene call, TRBD1, goes unchecked for lack of DNA. From germline, CDR1 is LNHDA and CDR2 SQIVND (reference sequence). This CDR3 is 14 amino acids long. The CDR3: CATSAGTGRKTQYF. The variable domain in full, with the rest retrieved from reference TRBV19 and TRBJ2-5, is DGGITQSPKYLFRKEGQNVTLSCEQNLNHDAMYWYRQDPGQGLRLIYYSQIVNDFQKGDIAEGYSVSREKKESFPLTVTSAQKNPTAFYLCATSAGTGRKTQYFGPGTRLLVL.

The chain carries TRBV5-1 and TRBJ2-3; checking the TCRdb D call of TRBD1 is not possible without DNA. The CDR3 contains 14 residues. Per the germline V gene, CDR1 is SGHRS and CDR2 is YFSETQ. This CDR3 reads CASSQDRVTDTQYF.

The chain has TRBV12-3 or TRBV12-4 and TRBJ2-7; TCRdb returns TRBD1, unconfirmable since there is no DNA. This CDR3 is 12 amino acids long. This CDR3 is CASSPDRGEQYF.

The chain uses TRBV30 and TRBJ2-1; TCRdb returns TRBD1, unconfirmable since there is no DNA. Germline CDR1 reads GTSNPN; CDR2 reads SVGIG (reference sequence). The CDR3 consists of 11 residues. Here the CDR3 reads CAWMGVGEQFF.

The chain recombines TRBV27 with TRBJ2-3; TCRdb names TRBD1, which stays unverified in the absence of DNA. The germline V gene has CDR1 MNHEY and CDR2 SMNVEV (reference sequence). This CDR3 has 14 residues. The CDR3 is CASSLYGIWDTQYF.

The V call is TRBV3-1, the J call TRBJ2-1; TCRdb gives TRBD2 as the D gene, but with no DNA this cannot be confirmed. Germline V gives CDR1 LGHDT, CDR2 YNNKEL (reference sequence). CDR3 length: 15 amino acids. CDR3 region: CASSPGLASGNEQFF.

The chain is built from TRBV30 and TRBJ2-1; TCRdb lists TRBD2, though no DNA is available to test this call. CDR1 and CDR2 from the germline V gene are GTSNPN and SVGIG (reference sequence). The length of the CDR3 is 17 residues. The CDR3 sequence: CAWSVSPGLKAHNEQFF. Full variable domain (outside the CDR3, taken from reference TRBV30 and TRBJ2-1): SQTIHQWPATLVQPVGSPLSLECTVEGTSNPNLYWYRQAAGRGLQLLFYSVGIGQISSEVPQNLSASRPQDRQFILSSKKLLLSDSGFYLCAWSVSPGLKAHNEQFFGPGTRLTVL.

The chain carries TRBV6-1 and TRBJ2-1; TCRdb returns TRBD1, unconfirmable since there is no DNA. The CDR3 extends over 17 amino acids. From germline, CDR1 is MNHNS and CDR2 SASEGT. The CDR3 here is CASSLVIGGDTYNEQFF.

The gene calls are TRBV9 and TRBJ2-1; TCRdb's D call, TRBD2, is unchecked because there is no DNA. The CDR3 spans 14 residues. CDR1 is SGDLS and CDR2 is YYNGEE in the germline V gene. The CDR3 sequence: CASSLTSGGEVQFF.

The rearrangement links TRBV6-2 or TRBV6-3 to TRBJ1-2; the TRBD1 assignment by TCRdb is unverifiable without DNA. The length of the CDR3 is 12 residues. CDR1 is MNHEY, CDR2 SVGEGT, per germline. CDR3 loop: CASSPSRAFYTF.

This chain joins TRBV19 and TRBJ1-1; TCRdb's D gene call, TRBD1, goes unchecked for lack of DNA. The CDR3 has 16 residues. Germline CDR1 reads LNHDA; CDR2 reads SQIVND (reference sequence). The CDR3 here is CASSPPPGQWDTEAFF.

V gene TRBV27 combines with J gene TRBJ1-2; TCRdb reports TRBD1, a call that lacks DNA to check it against. Germline V CDR1 and CDR2: MNHEY, SMNVEV (reference sequence). This CDR3 has 16 amino acids. CDR3 residues: CASSLSRGTDNYGYTF.

The chain couples TRBV28 to TRBJ1-2; TCRdb outputs TRBD1, but without DNA this stays unchecked. CDR3 length: 14 residues. Germline V gene sequence: CDR1 MDHEN, CDR2 SYDVKM. CDR3 region: CASTFRDRGYGYTF.

The rearrangement links TRBV5-1 to TRBJ2-1. Germline V gene sequence: CDR1 SGHRS, CDR2 YFSETQ. This CDR3 region has 16 residues. CDR3 sequence reads: CASSRKLESLYNEQFF.

The chain joins TRBV4-2 to TRBJ1-5; the D call from TCRdb, TRBD1, cannot be confirmed without DNA. Germline CDR1 and CDR2: LGHNA and YNFKEQ. The CDR3 covers 17 residues. This CDR3 reads CASSQGYGTGPNQPQHF.

V is TRBV20-1 and J is TRBJ2-1. The CDR3 is 12 amino acids. The germline CDR1 and CDR2 sequences are DFQATT and SNEGSKA (reference sequence). The CDR3 is CSAQQRGNEQFF.

The chain is built from TRBV6-1 and TRBJ2-1; TCRdb designates TRBD1, a call that cannot be tested without DNA. Per the germline V gene, CDR1 is MNHNS and CDR2 is SASEGT. The CDR3 totals 14 residues. CDR3 region: CASSPREYGGEQFF.

The chain recombines TRBV29-1 with TRBJ1-1; TCRdb designates TRBD1, a call that cannot be tested without DNA. The CDR3 runs 14 residues. The V gene's germline CDR1 is SQVTM and CDR2 ANQGSEA. CDR3 protein: CSVSRQRGNTEAFF.

The chain has TRBV20-1 and TRBJ1-3; the D gene TCRdb calls, TRBD1, cannot be checked with no DNA. The CDR3 length is 20 residues. Germline loops: CDR1 DFQATT, CDR2 SNEGSKA (reference sequence). CDR3 in amino acids: CSARDSGRGRRGLAGNTIYF.

The chain is built from TRBV4-3 and TRBJ2-1; as DNA is missing, the TRBD2 call by TCRdb cannot be tested. This CDR3 is 15 amino acids long. CDR1 and CDR2 from the germline V gene are LGHNA and YSLEER. The CDR3 here is CASSQQLAGWNEQFF.

This chain connects TRBV7-2 to TRBJ1-2; TCRdb's D call of TRBD1 is untestable without DNA. In germline, CDR1 is SGHTA, CDR2 FQGNSA. This CDR3 region has 16 residues. The CDR3 loop is CASSPSYGTANYGYTF.

The chain couples TRBV29-1 to TRBJ2-7; the D call of TRBD2 rests on TCRdb alone, since no DNA is present to check it. CDR1 and CDR2 (germline): SQVTM, ANQGSEA. The CDR3 loop spans 16 amino acids. The CDR3 sequence: CSVFGLAGEASYEQYF.